The 20 T cell receptor beta chains below all came from one sample that was sequenced in a study of shared clonotypes between healthy human individuals. TCRdb's copy holds only in-frame clones and misses some; the assay was immunoSEQ multiplex PCR. The sample lists roughly 2.4 million clones; approximately 94% were seen once. Sequencing was done on a sample of naive CD4+ T cells sorted from blood. This sample's subset: CD45RA+ positively selected. These receptors were collected from a man aged 18-30 years in good health.

The rearrangement links TRBV27 to TRBJ1-5; tentatively, D is TRBD1 (6 bases). Germline V CDR1 and CDR2: MNHEY, SMNVEV (reference sequence). The CDR3 consists of 15 residues. Deletions cut 3 bases from V and 3 bases from J, with 12 bases between. The CDR3 bases are TGTGCCAGCAGTTTTAGAGGACAGCTCAATCAGCCCCAGCATTTT. Protein product: CASSFRGQLNQPQHF.

The chain joins TRBV2 to TRBJ2-3; perhaps TRBD2 as D (6 bases). The V gene's germline CDR1 is SNHLY and CDR2 FYNNEI. V dropped 6 bases and J dropped 1 base, with 11 bases sitting between them. CDR3 length equals 14 residues. The CDR3 loop is CASSIERGTDTQYF. For the CDR3, the DNA is TGTGCCAGCAGCATCGAGCGGGGCACAGATACGCAGTATTTT.

This chain uses TRBV18 with TRBJ2-7; possible D gene TRBD1, 6 bases. Germline CDR1 is KGHSH and CDR2 is LQKENI. Trimming pared 6 bases from V and 3 bases from J, leaving 12 bases between. There are 13 residues in the CDR3. The CDR3 region is CASSPEQGYEQYF. In nucleotides, the CDR3 is TGTGCCAGCTCCCCTGAACAGGGCTACGAGCAGTACTTC. The variable domain in full, with the rest retrieved from reference TRBV18 and TRBJ2-7, is NAGVMQNPRHLVRRRGQEARLRCSPMKGHSHVYWYRQLPEEGLKFMVYLQKENIIDESGMPKERFSAEFPKEGPSILRIQQVVRGDSAAYFCASSPEQGYEQYFGPGTRLTVT.

The chain carries TRBV6-5 and TRBJ2-7, with 11 bases fitting TRBD2. The CDR3 totals 15 residues. Losses at the gene ends were 6 bases for V and 5 bases for J; bases not matched to a gene: 9. Germline V CDR1 and CDR2: MNHEY, SVGAGI. The DNA for the CDR3 is TGTGCCAGCAGAGACCCGGGACTAGCGGTCCACGAGCAGTACTTC. Translating it yields CASRDPGLAVHEQYF.

CDR3 in amino acids: CASSLRSGGAKVYGYTF. CDR3 DNA: TGCGCCAGCAGCTTGAGGTCAGGGGGCGCAAAGGTTTATGGCTACACCTTC. This chain connects TRBV5-1 to TRBJ1-2; TRBD1 aligns across 8 bases. From germline, CDR1 is SGHRS and CDR2 YFSETQ. This CDR3 comprises 17 residues. The trim removed 1 base at V and 5 bases at J, leaving 13 bases unmatched.

The chain uses TRBV6-5 and TRBJ2-3, with a weak D call TRBD2 (6 bases). The CDR3 contains 15 residues. V shed 2 bases and J shed 1 base, with 10 bases lying between them. Germline CDR1 reads MNHEY; CDR2 reads SVGAGI. The CDR3 bases are TGTGCCAGCAGTTACGGAGGGCTCCGCACAGATACGCAGTATTTT. It specifies CASSYGGLRTDTQYF.

A word on this clone: The junction departs from germline at one end; a sequencing error may be responsible. This chain links TRBV7-7 with TRBJ2-5; a weak D match, TRBD1 (5 bases). The V gene's germline CDR1 is SSHAT and CDR2 FNYEAQ (reference sequence). CDR3 length: 14 amino acids. The CDR3 sequence: CASSLGPRQGTQYF. CDR3 DNA sequence: TGTGCTAGCAGCTTAGGCCCCAGGCAGGGGACCCAGTACTTC.

This clone was counted once. The gene calls are TRBV2 and TRBJ2-7; TRBD2 aligns across 15 bases. Germline trimming cut 6 bases from V and 5 bases from J; bases unmatched to any gene: 8. Germline V gene sequence: CDR1 SNHLY, CDR2 FYNNEI. CDR3 length equals 16 residues. The CDR3 region is CASSPGLAGGRDEQYF. The CDR3 bases are TGTGCCAGCAGCCCAGGACTAGCGGGAGGGCGGGACGAGCAGTACTTC.

This rearrangement joins TRBV7-2 to TRBJ2-5; 11 nucleotides align to TRBD1. CDR3 length: 15 residues. Trimming at V came to 5 bases and at J to 5 bases, leaving 7 bases not matched to a gene. From germline, CDR1 is SGHTA and CDR2 FQGNSA. The CDR3 loop reads CASSKGQGVRETQYF. As DNA, the CDR3 is TGTGCCAGCAGCAAGGGACAGGGGGTGAGGGAGACCCAGTACTTC.

Concerning this clone: This sample includes further DNA sequences coding for the same CDR3. The chain carries TRBV5-1 and TRBJ2-5, with 8 nucleotides matching TRBD1. With 1 base clipped from V and 4 bases from J, the junction kept 0 bases outside the gene matches. The germline V gene has CDR1 SGHRS and CDR2 YFSETQ. This CDR3 region has 13 residues. The CDR3 is CASSLQGAETQYF. The CDR3 DNA sequence: TGCGCCAGCAGCTTGCAGGGGGCAGAGACCCAGTACTTC.

This chain links TRBV9 with TRBJ1-1, with 8 positions matching TRBD1. The germline gives CDR1 SGDLS, CDR2 YYNGEE. Trimming cost V 1 base and J 6 bases; bases outside gene matches: 5. The CDR3 has 14 amino acids. The CDR3 DNA reads as TGTGCCAGCAGCGTAACAGGGGGATTAGCTGAAGCTTTCTTT. As protein: CASSVTGGLAEAFF.

The chain links TRBV2 to TRBJ1-5; 7 bases match TRBD1. Per germline, CDR1 SNHLY and CDR2 FYNNEI. This CDR3 region has 18 residues. Trimming took 2 bases from V and 6 from J; bases not matched to a gene: 16. Written as DNA, the CDR3 is TGTGCCAGCAGTGAATTTGGACAGGAGGTCCGTCACAGTCAGCCCCAGCATTTT. This encodes CASSEFGQEVRHSQPQHF. The full variable domain, rest sourced from reference TRBV2 and TRBJ1-5, is EPEVTQTPSHQVTQMGQEVILRCVPISNHLYFYWYRQILGQKVEFLVSFYNNEISEKSEIFDDQFSVERPDGSNFTLKIRSTKLEDSAMYFCASSEFGQEVRHSQPQHFGDGTRLSIL.

V and J are TRBV18 and TRBJ2-2; D is perhaps TRBD1 or TRBD2 (5 bases each). Trimming cost V 3 bases and J 6 bases, with 14 bases left between them. The germline CDR1 and CDR2 sequences are KGHSH and LQKENI. This CDR3 spans 15 amino acids. CDR3 nucleotides: TGTGCCAGCTCACCGTTCCGGGACCGCGCCGGGGAGCTGTTTTTT. Protein product: CASSPFRDRAGELFF.

The chain combines TRBV5-1 with TRBJ2-5; 8 bases line up with TRBD1. CDR1 SGHRS and CDR2 YFSETQ come from the germline V gene. V was pared by 0 bases and J by 5 bases, with 6 bases of the junction left unmatched. CDR3 length: 15 amino acids. CDR3 loop: CASSLGGQVVETQYF. For the CDR3, the DNA is TGCGCCAGCAGCTTGGGGGGACAGGTGGTGGAGACCCAGTACTTC.

This clone was seen only once. This rearrangement joins TRBV28 to TRBJ1-1, with D unclear. Germline V lookup: CDR1 MDHEN, CDR2 SYDVKM. Trimming cost V 6 bases and J 2 bases, with 4 bases left between them. The CDR3 sequence is 11 residues long. As DNA, the CDR3 is TGTGCCAGCAGGATAAACACTGAAGCTTTCTTT. Translation: CASRINTEAFF.

This clone was seen just once. This chain links TRBV28 with TRBJ2-7; D perhaps matches TRBD1 (5 bases). The germline gives CDR1 MDHEN, CDR2 SYDVKM. There are 12 residues in the CDR3. Trimming shortened V by 4 bases and J by 7 bases, and 11 bases separated the two germline ends. The DNA of the CDR3 is TGTGCCAGCAGTTCCCATTCAGGGGAGCAGTACTTC. Its translation is CASSSHSGEQYF. Based on the CDR3 plus reference TRBV28 and TRBJ2-7, the full variable domain is DVKVTQSSRYLVKRTGEKVFLECVQDMDHENMFWYRQDPGLGLRLIYFSYDVKMKEKGDIPEGYSVSREKKERFSLILESASTNQTSMYLCASSSHSGEQYFGPGTRLTVT.

The CDR3 here is CASSVQGYNEQFF. The CDR3 nucleotides read TGTGCCAGCAGTGTACAGGGCTACAATGAGCAGTTCTTC. The chain employs TRBV2 and TRBJ2-1, with a possible D match to TRBD1 (6 bases). V was trimmed by 4 bases and J by 3 bases, leaving 7 bases between them. CDR1 is SNHLY and CDR2 is FYNNEI in the germline V gene. The CDR3 totals 13 residues. Full variable domain (remainder filled in from reference TRBV2 and TRBJ2-1): EPEVTQTPSHQVTQMGQEVILRCVPISNHLYFYWYRQILGQKVEFLVSFYNNEISEKSEIFDDQFSVERPDGSNFTLKIRSTKLEDSAMYFCASSVQGYNEQFFGPGTRLTVL.

The chain combines TRBV2 with TRBJ1-2, with D possibly TRBD1 on 5 matching bases. V lost 5 bases to trimming and J lost 8 bases, with 15 bases between them. The CDR3 sequence is 13 residues long. CDR1 and CDR2 (germline): SNHLY, FYNNEI. This CDR3 is CASSRGENGGYTF. The CDR3 DNA reads as TGTGCCAGCAGTAGAGGGGAAAACGGGGGCTACACCTTC.

V usage is TRBV7-9 and J usage is TRBJ2-1; tentatively, D is TRBD2 (7 bases). There are 15 residues in the CDR3. Germline V lookup: CDR1 SEHNR, CDR2 FQNEAQ (reference sequence). Trimming shortened V by 7 bases and J by 6 bases, and 19 bases separated the two germline ends. CDR3 sequence: CASTPRGAEGNEQFF. The CDR3 DNA reads as TGTGCCAGCACGCCTCGGGGGGCCGAGGGCAATGAGCAGTTCTTC.

CDR3 protein: CASSLGQGGQTQYF. The DNA of the CDR3 is TGTGCCAGCAGCTTGGGGCAGGGGGGCCAGACCCAGTACTTC. V is TRBV5-4 and J is TRBJ2-5; maybe TRBD1 (7 bases). The germline V gene has CDR1 SGHNT and CDR2 YYREEE (reference sequence). Trimming stripped 0 bases from V and 6 bases from J, with 12 bases between. This CDR3 comprises 14 residues.